One sample yielded the 15 T cell receptor beta chains listed below, sequenced in a study of patients and donors after allogeneic stem cell transplantation. One entry per CDR3 protein, called by TCRdb with MiXCR from the RT-PCR reads. In the table there are under 200,000 distinct CDR3 sequences, approximately 24% of which are singletons. The specimen was blood, either unsorted or a sorted T cell fraction (not recorded which). The receptors shown here come from a human donor who was either an allogeneic HSCT recipient or a stem cell or donor lymphocyte infusion donor (not recorded which). It is not recorded whose cells these are; they may come from a transplant donor.

This chain joins TRBV20-1 and TRBJ2-7; D might be TRBD1 (5 bases). Germline lookup yields CDR1 DFQATT and CDR2 SNEGSKA (reference sequence). The CDR3 has 15 amino acids. The V end was cut by 2 bases, the J end by 3 bases, with 17 bases between. The CDR3 nucleotides read TGCAGTGCTAGATCAGGGCTTTACACAAACTACGAGCAGTACTTC. This translates into CSARSGLYTNYEQYF.

A few counts support this clonotype. This rearrangement joins TRBV12-3 or TRBV12-4 to TRBJ1-1; D is ambiguous. CDR3 length: 15 residues. Trimming left V 6 bases short and J 3 bases short, with 17 bases between. In DNA form, the CDR3 reads TGTGCCAGCAGCCTAGCCCCGCTACGGGACACTGAAGCTTTCTTT. Translated, it gives CASSLAPLRDTEAFF.

This clonotype was counted a few times. The V call is TRBV25-1, the J call TRBJ2-1; D is undetermined. The CDR3 is made up of 16 amino acids. V dropped 0 bases and J dropped 0 bases, with 9 bases sitting between them. Germline values: CDR1 MGHDK, CDR2 SYGVNS. The CDR3 DNA follows: TGTGCCAGCAGTGAATATCAAGCGATCTCCTACAATGAGCAGTTCTTC. Protein: CASSEYQAISYNEQFF.

This clonotype was counted ten times or more. V is TRBV5-1 and J is TRBJ1-5; D is uncertain. CDR1 and CDR2 from the germline V gene are SGHRS and YFSETQ. Trimming removed 0 bases from V and 4 bases from J, with 5 bases in between. There are 13 residues in the CDR3. The CDR3 loop is CASSLGENQPQHF. The CDR3 nucleotides read TGCGCCAGCAGCTTGGGCGAAAATCAGCCCCAGCATTTT.

V usage is TRBV19 and J usage is TRBJ1-1; 7 nucleotides agree with TRBD1. The J segment lost 7 bases and the V segment lost 4 bases, leaving 15 bases of the junction unmatched. The CDR3 covers 16 residues. In germline, CDR1 is LNHDA, CDR2 SQIVND (reference sequence). The DNA for the CDR3 is TGTGCCAGTAGTACCGACAGACAGGGAAGCGGGGGTGAAGCTTTCTTT. Its protein product is CASSTDRQGSGGEAFF. Together with reference TRBV19 and TRBJ1-1, the CDR3 gives the full variable domain: DGGITQSPKYLFRKEGQNVTLSCEQNLNHDAMYWYRQDPGQGLRLIYYSQIVNDFQKGDIAEGYSVSREKKESFPLTVTSAQKNPTAFYLCASSTDRQGSGGEAFFGQGTRLTVV.

This clonotype was seen only a few times. The CDR3 is CASSDRDPRTDTQYF. The CDR3 nucleotides are TGTGCCAGCAGCGACCGGGACCCACGCACAGATACGCAGTATTTT. The rearrangement uses TRBV7-2 and TRBJ2-3; the D call may be TRBD1 or TRBD2 (5 bases each). CDR3 size: 15 residues. V shed 5 bases and J shed 1 base, with 13 bases lying between them. CDR1 and CDR2 (germline): SGHTA, FQGNSA. Full variable domain (missing parts from reference TRBV7-2 and TRBJ2-3): GAGVSQSPSNKVTEKGKDVELRCDPISGHTALYWYRQSLGQGLEFLIYFQGNSAPDKSGLPSDRFSAERTGGSVSTLTIQRTQQEDSAVYLCASSDRDPRTDTQYFGPGTRLTVL.

The sample holds one count of this clonotype. The chain couples TRBV5-1 to TRBJ1-1; perhaps TRBD1 as D (5 bases). CDR1 is SGHRS and CDR2 is YFSETQ in the germline V gene. This CDR3 is 15 amino acids long. Between the trimmed V and J ends, which lost 1 base and 1 base, there was a span of 11 bases. The CDR3 region is CASSLRVQGNTEAFF. The CDR3 DNA reads as TGCGCCAGCAGCTTGCGGGTCCAGGGGAACACTGAAGCTTTCTTT. The full variable domain, rest sourced from reference TRBV5-1 and TRBJ1-1, is KAGVTQTPRYLIKTRGQQVTLSCSPISGHRSVSWYQQTPGQGLQFLFEYFSETQRNKGNFPGRFSGRQFSNSRSEMNVSTLELGDSALYLCASSLRVQGNTEAFFGQGTRLTVV.

V usage is TRBV6-5 and J usage is TRBJ2-1, with no clear D. Germline V gives CDR1 MNHEY, CDR2 SVGAGI. This CDR3 is 13 amino acids long. V gave up 6 bases and J gave up 0 bases, with 6 bases separating them. The DNA of the CDR3 is TGTGCCAGCAGACAGAACTCCTACAATGAGCAGTTCTTC. It translates to CASRQNSYNEQFF.

The gene calls are TRBV27 and TRBJ1-5; a possible D gene is TRBD1 (5 bases). V was cut by 2 bases and J by 2 bases, with 10 bases left in between. The CDR3 is made up of 15 amino acids. Looked up from germline, CDR1 is MNHEY and CDR2 is SMNVEV (reference sequence). CDR3 region: CASSLRGSGNQPQHF. The CDR3 DNA is TGTGCCAGCAGTTTAAGGGGATCGGGCAATCAGCCCCAGCATTTT.

The CDR3 loop is CSAEGLDPTDTQYF. In DNA, the CDR3 is TGCAGTGCTGAAGGACTAGACCCCACAGATACGCAGTATTTT. The V gene is TRBV20-1, the J gene TRBJ2-3; 7 positions match TRBD2. Germline V gene data show CDR1 as DFQATT and CDR2 as SNEGSKA (reference sequence). V was pared by 5 bases and J by 2 bases, with 7 bases of the junction left unmatched. The CDR3 runs to 14 residues.

This clonotype was recorded only once. The chain couples TRBV10-2 to TRBJ2-3; unclear D gene. The CDR3 has 11 residues. CDR1 WSHSY and CDR2 SAAADI come from the germline V gene. V lost 4 bases, J lost 6 bases, and 5 bases lay in between. The CDR3, as DNA: TGCGCCAGCAGTGCGGGTGATACGCAGTATTTT. It codes for CASSAGDTQYF.

The chain combines TRBV7-9 with TRBJ2-7; no firm D call. CDR1 is SEHNR and CDR2 is FQNEAQ in the germline V gene (reference sequence). Trimming removed 4 bases from V and 5 bases from J, with 9 bases in between. CDR3 length: 12 residues. CDR3 region: CASSSGRNEQYF. Written as DNA, the CDR3 is TGTGCCAGCAGCTCCGGACGGAACGAGCAGTACTTC.

The J gene is TRBJ1-4, the V gene TRBV6-1, with D possibly matching TRBD1 (6 bases). Per the germline V gene, CDR1 is MNHNS and CDR2 is SASEGT. The CDR3 runs 15 residues. V lost 4 bases and J lost 5, with 14 bases in between. CDR3 residues: CASSGRQVPNEKLFF. DNA for the CDR3: TGTGCCAGCAGTGGACGACAGGTCCCAAATGAAAAACTGTTTTTT.

This clonotype was found a few times. This chain uses TRBV7-2 with TRBJ2-3; D not certain. The V and J ends lost 4 bases and 3 bases respectively, with 17 bases between them. Germline V gene lookup returns CDR1 SGHTA and CDR2 FQGNSA. CDR3 length: 16 residues. The CDR3, as DNA: TGTGCCAGCAGCTCCCTCCGGTGGGCGGATACAGATACGCAGTATTTT. Amino acids: CASSSLRWADTDTQYF. Full variable domain (missing parts from reference TRBV7-2 and TRBJ2-3): GAGVSQSPSNKVTEKGKDVELRCDPISGHTALYWYRQSLGQGLEFLIYFQGNSAPDKSGLPSDRFSAERTGGSVSTLTIQRTQQEDSAVYLCASSSLRWADTDTQYFGPGTRLTVL.

This clonotype was detected a few times. The rearrangement joins TRBV27 to TRBJ2-7; TRBD1 matches 7 bases. The CDR3 has 15 amino acids. The germline CDR1 and CDR2 sequences are MNHEY and SMNVEV (reference sequence). The J segment lost 1 base and the V segment lost 1 base, leaving 4 bases of the junction unmatched. The DNA of the CDR3 is TGTGCCAGCAGTTTATGGGGACAGTTATCCTACGAGCAGTACTTC. Its protein is CASSLWGQLSYEQYF.